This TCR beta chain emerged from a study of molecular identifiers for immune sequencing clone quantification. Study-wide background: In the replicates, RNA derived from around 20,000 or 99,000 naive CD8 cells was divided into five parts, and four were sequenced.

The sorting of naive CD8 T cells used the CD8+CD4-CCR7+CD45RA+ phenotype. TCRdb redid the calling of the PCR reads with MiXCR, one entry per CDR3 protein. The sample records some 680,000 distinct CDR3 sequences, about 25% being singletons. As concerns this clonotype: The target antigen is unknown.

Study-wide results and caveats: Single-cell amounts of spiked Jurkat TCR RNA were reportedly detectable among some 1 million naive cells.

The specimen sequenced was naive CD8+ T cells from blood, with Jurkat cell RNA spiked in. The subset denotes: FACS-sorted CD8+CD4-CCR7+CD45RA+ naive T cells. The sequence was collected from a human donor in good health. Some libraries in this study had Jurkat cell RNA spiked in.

The CDR3 DNA sequence: TGTGCCAGCAGGGAAAGTCAGGAGCCGGGACAGGGCAAATACGAGCAGTACTTC. Amino acids: CASRESQEPGQGKYEQYF. The V gene is TRBV28, the J gene TRBJ2-7; 9 bases align to TRBD1. Germline CDR1 is MDHEN and CDR2 is SYDVKM. The CDR3 totals 18 residues. With V trimmed by 6 bases and J by 4 bases, 19 bases remained unmatched.